The 18 T cell receptor beta chains presented below share a single source sample, sequenced in a study of OX40 agonist ivuxolimab in advanced cancers. Clones were read by immunoSEQ multiplex PCR, and TCRdb kept only the in-frame ones, dropping some. The table records 65,000 to 90,000 clones, approximately 90% of them present only once. Here the sequenced sample was CD4+ or CD8+ T cells sorted from blood, taken in a trial of the OX40 agonist ivuxolimab. The receptors here all came from an adult with an advanced solid tumor such as melanoma, head and neck, liver or kidney cancer.

The genes are TRBV12-5 and TRBJ2-5, with 12 positions matching TRBD2. The germline V gene encodes CDR1 LGHNT and CDR2 FRNRAP. V gave up 4 bases and J gave up 1 base; unmatched junction bases: 4. The CDR3 has 16 residues. This chain's CDR3 is CASGSPSGGAQETQYF. The CDR3 nucleotides read TGTGCTAGTGGTTCCCCTAGCGGGGGGGCCCAAGAGACCCAGTACTTC.

The chain links TRBV27 to TRBJ2-3, with 16 bases aligning to TRBD2. Germline V gives CDR1 MNHEY, CDR2 SMNVEV (reference sequence). Losses at the gene ends were 2 bases for V and 11 bases for J; bases not matched to a gene: 4. This CDR3 has 15 amino acids. The CDR3 nucleotides are TGTGCCAGCAGTTTAGGGACTAGCGGGGGGGTAGGGCAGTATTTT. The encoded protein is CASSLGTSGGVGQYF.

The chain couples TRBV7-9 to TRBJ2-5, with 9 bases fitting TRBD1. Germline values: CDR1 SEHNR, CDR2 FQNEAQ (reference sequence). V lost 5 bases and J lost 5; bases outside the gene matches: 9. This CDR3 has 15 amino acids. Here the CDR3 DNA reads TGTGCCAGCAGCCAAACACAGGGGGCCAAGGAGACCCAGTACTTC. It is translated as CASSQTQGAKETQYF.

The gene calls are TRBV5-5 and TRBJ2-7; D unclear. The V gene lost 5 bases and the J gene lost 6 bases, with 9 bases spanning the gap. The CDR3 is 11 residues long. Looked up from germline, CDR1 is SGHKS and CDR2 is YYEKEE (reference sequence). This CDR3 reads CASSPAFEQYF. In DNA, the CDR3 is TGTGCCAGCAGTCCGGCCTTCGAGCAGTACTTC.

The J gene is TRBJ2-7, the V gene TRBV19, with D possibly TRBD1 on 5 matching bases. The length of the CDR3 is 14 residues. V was cut by 2 bases and J by 2 bases, with 10 bases left in between. In germline, CDR1 is LNHDA, CDR2 SQIVND (reference sequence). The CDR3 coding sequence is TGTGCCAGTAGTATATTGCAGGGCGCCTACGAGCAGTACTTC. Translation gives CASSILQGAYEQYF.

V usage is TRBV21-1 and J usage is TRBJ2-2; TRBD2, the table's D call, lacks a check against the DNA. TRBV21-1 is deemed a pseudogene. The length of the CDR3 is 13 residues. This CDR3 reads CASSKHNGGELFF. CDR3 nucleotides: TGTGCCAGCAGCAAACATAACGGCGGGGAGCTGTTTTTT.

The V call is TRBV2, the J call TRBJ1-6, with TRBD1 matching 9 bases. CDR3 size: 14 residues. Germline V gene lookup returns CDR1 SNHLY and CDR2 FYNNEI. With 3 bases clipped from V and 10 bases from J, the junction kept 4 bases outside the gene matches. Here the CDR3 reads CASSDGTGKSPLHF. The CDR3, as DNA: TGTGCCAGCAGTGACGGGACAGGGAAATCACCCCTCCACTTT.

J is TRBJ2-7 and V is TRBV9, with D unclear. CDR3 length: 15 residues. V gave up 0 bases and J gave up 0 bases, with 10 bases separating them. Germline V gives CDR1 SGDLS, CDR2 YYNGEE. CDR3 region: CASSVAGSSSYEQYF. DNA for the CDR3: TGTGCCAGCAGCGTAGCCGGTTCTTCCTCCTACGAGCAGTACTTC.

The chain combines TRBV21-1 with TRBJ1-5. TRBV21-1 counts as a pseudogene. This CDR3 is built from 14 residues. CDR3 protein: CASSMRLQNQPQHF. For the CDR3, the DNA is TGTGCCAGCAGCATGAGACTCCAGAATCAGCCCCAGCATTTT.

The V and J genes are TRBV9 and TRBJ2-3, with TRBD2 matching 8 bases. With 3 bases clipped from V and 4 bases from J, the junction kept 10 bases outside the gene matches. The CDR3 totals 16 residues. Germline-derived CDR1 and CDR2 are SGDLS and YYNGEE. The CDR3 protein is CASSAPGLGGADTQYF. CDR3 in DNA: TGTGCCAGCAGCGCACCGGGACTAGGCGGGGCAGATACGCAGTATTTT.

The CDR3 coding sequence is TGTGCCAGCAGCAAAAGTAGAGGGGCTCCCCAAGTAGACACCATATATTTT. Translating it yields CASSKSRGAPQVDTIYF. This chain connects TRBV21-1 to TRBJ1-3. TRBV21-1 is described as a pseudogene. The CDR3 is 17 residues long.

The rearrangement joins TRBV5-6 to TRBJ1-5; 8 nucleotides line up with TRBD1. The CDR3 length is 15 residues. V shed 2 bases, J shed 2 bases, and the junction held 3 bases outside the gene matches. The germline CDR1 and CDR2 sequences are SGHDT and YYEEEE. CDR3: CASSLAGQGNQPQHF. The CDR3 nucleotides read TGTGCCAGCAGCTTAGCGGGACAGGGCAATCAGCCCCAGCATTTT.

This sequence joins TRBV7-9 and TRBJ2-5; no reliable D call. The end of the DNA aligns better with TRBJ2-7, so the J call may be wrong. This CDR3 comprises 13 residues. Germline V gene data show CDR1 as SEHNR and CDR2 as FQNEAQ (reference sequence). The CDR3 nucleotides are TGTGCCAGCAGCTTAGATGCCGTCTACGAGCAGTACTTC. It specifies CASSLDAVYEQYF.

The rearrangement joins TRBV7-2 to TRBJ1-4, with D uncertain. This CDR3 region has 16 residues. Germline V gives CDR1 SGHTA, CDR2 FQGNSA. The V end lost 1 base, the J end lost 4 bases, and 13 bases lay between the germline ends. The CDR3 here is CASSLESPANNEKLFF. Here the CDR3 DNA reads TGTGCCAGCAGCTTAGAGTCCCCGGCTAATAATGAAAAACTGTTTTTT.

CDR3 residues: CASSHGRDETQYF. Written as DNA, the CDR3 is TGCGCCAGCAGCCATGGGAGGGATGAGACCCAGTACTTC. This sequence joins TRBV5-1 and TRBJ2-5; 7 bases fit TRBD2. The CDR3 is made up of 13 amino acids. Germline V CDR1 and CDR2: SGHRS, YFSETQ. V lost 4 bases, J lost 5 bases, and 5 bases stayed unmatched.

The CDR3: CASSPGSGDYGYTF. The CDR3 coding sequence is TGTGCCAGCAGCCCAGGGAGCGGAGACTATGGCTACACCTTC. The chain employs TRBV5-6 and TRBJ1-2; D is possibly TRBD1 (5 bases). Trimming shortened V by 4 bases and J by 3 bases, and 13 bases separated the two germline ends. CDR1 and CDR2 (germline): SGHDT, YYEEEE. The length of the CDR3 is 14 residues.

This chain uses TRBV7-9 with TRBJ1-4; no reliable D call. The ends were cut back, 8 bases at V and 6 bases at J, with 13 bases in the middle. The CDR3 totals 13 residues. The V gene's germline CDR1 is SEHNR and CDR2 FQNEAQ (reference sequence). This CDR3 reads CASPQIGDEKLFF. DNA for the CDR3: TGTGCCAGCCCCCAGATTGGAGATGAAAAACTGTTTTTT.

The rearrangement joins TRBV4-3 to TRBJ2-1, with TRBD2 identical over 10 bases. Germline loops: CDR1 LGHNA, CDR2 YSLEER. V dropped 1 base and J dropped 2; count of bases not matched to a gene: 2. The CDR3 consists of 16 residues. The CDR3 reads CASSQALAGAYNEQFF. The CDR3 DNA sequence: TGCGCCAGCAGCCAAGCCCTAGCGGGGGCCTACAATGAGCAGTTCTTC.